Reported below is one T cell receptor (beta chain). This clone was picked up one time. This receptor's antigen is unknown. No base qualities exist here, and no much larger clone lies one base off it. The sample is drawn from a study of Ad26.COV2.S vaccination and SARS-CoV-2 variants (dated by TCRdb to the early 2020s). Regarding the complete study: Vaccine-arm donors were drawn from COV1001, a multicentre, randomized, double-blind, placebo-controlled phase I-IIa trial of Ad26.COV2.S in healthy adults. A total of around 32 samples were included in the TCR-sequenced set, comprising around 19 Ad26.COV2.S vaccine recipients, 5 placebo recipients and 8 SARS-CoV-2 convalescent individuals. Sequencing of the TCRbeta repertoire served to evaluate the specificity and breadth of SARS-CoV-2-reactive T cell receptors following Ad26.COV2.S vaccination. Throughout the experiments and outcome assessment, investigators stayed blinded to trial group allocation. Dosing of Ad26.COV2.S was intramuscular, at either 5x10^10 or 1x10^11 viral particles, delivered as one shot or as two shots spaced 56 days apart. Participants in the trial were split at random into five groups of five each, receiving low-dose or high-dose Ad26.COV2.S once or twice, or else placebo on both occasions.

What the authors observed across the whole study: The authors noted that total T cell responses may have been underestimated by the TCR breadth and depth analyses. After vaccination, substantial breadth of spike-specific CD8+ and CD4+ T cell responses was reported. The study lacked the statistical power to compare responses across vaccine doses or regimens. Non-spike TCR breadth was comparable between vaccine and placebo recipients, consistent with the vaccine containing only spike. Ad26.COV2.S recipients had higher spike-specific TCR breadth than placebo recipients (P = 0.0014).

The immunoSEQ Assay was the method used to sequence TCRbeta CDR3 regions. After extraction, genomic DNA underwent amplification by bias-controlled multiplex PCR, followed by high-throughput sequencing. Per the authors' processing: To quantify the absolute abundance of every unique TCRbeta CDR3 region, sequences were collapsed and filtered. T cell fraction was estimated by normalizing TCRbeta template counts to usable DNA, which was measured by amplifying reference genes present in all nucleated cells. Repertoire TCRs were annotated as SARS-CoV-2-specific when V gene, CDR3 amino acid sequence and J gene were exactly matched to a known reactive TCR set. The reference SARS-CoV-2 TCR set came from MIRA and was filtered for enrichment in COVID-19-positive ImmuneCODE repertoires, removing public or cross-reactive TCRs. Using the MIRA antigens, annotated TCRs were further analysed by specific ORF or by position within an ORF. Breadth was defined as the number of annotated unique rearrangements divided by the total number of unique productive rearrangements, and depth was defined as the summed frequency of the annotated unique rearrangements. Group comparisons of TCR breadth used two-sided Wilcoxon rank-sum tests. What TCRdb holds here is the immuneACCESS table cut down to in-frame rearrangements. Part of the clones is not present; checked against another copy, under half of the missing clones reflect an unresolved V gene, and the others are unexplained. V and J calls and clone size are as listed in that table; D and trimming were resolved from the DNA. The sample records 300,000 to 350,000 clones, around nine tenths of which are singletons. Of the sample, roughly a tenth is held by the ten largest clones.

From its cysteine to its phenylalanine, the CDR3 spans 12 amino acids. Only the CDR3 region is kept as DNA, spanning 36 bases read in frame from base 1. V loses 11 bases, J loses 5 bases, and the germline ends lie 15 bases apart. From the germline V gene, CDR1 is ENHRY and CDR2 is SYGVKD. The treatment or condition label, read with the paper, signifies: 15 to 20 received Ad26.COV2.S at low or high dose, single or two shots; about 5 received placebo; per-sample allocation not given. Repertoires of vaccine and placebo recipients were sequenced from samples taken on day 63 after the first injection. Between 29 July and 7 August 2020, Cohort 1b enrolled about 27 adults aged 18-55 years at one site in Boston, USA. Ad26.COV2.S consisted of a replication-incompetent adenovirus type 26 vector by which a prefusion-stabilized SARS-CoV-2 spike protein from the original Wuhan strain was expressed.

In this chain, TRBV10-3 is recombined with TRBJ1-1, with a tentative D gene TRBD1 over 5 matching bases. Sequences were derived from peripheral blood, sampled in a trial of Ad26.COV2.S vaccine versus placebo. This sequence was found in a person aged 18-65 years who received the Ad26.COV2.S COVID-19 vaccine or a placebo. The bases read TGTGCCGTACGGGGGGGTTGGACTGAAGCTTTCTTT. It is translated as CAVRGGWTEAFF.